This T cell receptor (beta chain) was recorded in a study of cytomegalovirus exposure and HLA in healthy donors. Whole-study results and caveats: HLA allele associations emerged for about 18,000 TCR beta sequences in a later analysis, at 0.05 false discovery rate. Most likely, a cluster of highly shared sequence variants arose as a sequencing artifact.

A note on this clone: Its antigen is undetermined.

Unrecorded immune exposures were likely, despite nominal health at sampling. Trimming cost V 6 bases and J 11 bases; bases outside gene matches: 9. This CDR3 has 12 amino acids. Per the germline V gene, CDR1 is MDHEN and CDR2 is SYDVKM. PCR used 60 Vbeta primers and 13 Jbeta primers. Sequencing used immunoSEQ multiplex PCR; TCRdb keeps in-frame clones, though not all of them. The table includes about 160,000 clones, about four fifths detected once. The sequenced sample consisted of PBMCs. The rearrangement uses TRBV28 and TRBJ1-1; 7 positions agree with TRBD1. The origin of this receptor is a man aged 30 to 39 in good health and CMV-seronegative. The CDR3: CASSLLTGWAFF. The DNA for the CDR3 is TGTGCCAGCAGCCTCTTGACAGGGTGGGCTTTCTTT.